The 27 T cell receptor beta chains listed next were all sequenced from one sample in a study of regulatory T cells in long-lasting Graves disease. Relying on iRepertoire HTBI primers and Arm-PCR of CDR3 regions, the team built TCR beta libraries. Each CDR3 protein is one row after TCRdb ran MiXCR on the multiplex PCR reads. The sample contains a few hundred thousand distinct CDR3 sequences, around 20% of which appear only once. Time point reported: newly diagnosed GD, antithyroid drugs for less than 3 months. The TCR library used RNA extracted from PBMCs. Sample: peripheral blood mononuclear cells (PBMCs), taken at new diagnosis, from a patient treated with antithyroid drugs. These receptors were collected from a female donor with Graves disease.

This clonotype was counted ten times or more. The rearrangement joins TRBV5-1 to TRBJ2-1; no firm D call. Trimming took 4 bases from V and 9 from J, leaving 14 bases between them. Germline assignment: CDR1 SGHRS and CDR2 YFSETQ. The CDR3 is made up of 13 amino acids. CDR3 sequence (DNA): TGCGCCAGCAGCAGGTACAGCGCCGGTGAGCAGTTCTTC. This encodes CASSRYSAGEQFF.

This clonotype has just a few counts. This rearrangement joins TRBV6-1 to TRBJ2-7; D may be TRBD1 (5 bases). Germline V gives CDR1 MNHNS, CDR2 SASEGT. V was shortened by 8 bases and J by 11 bases, with 13 bases between the two germline ends. CDR3 length: 10 amino acids. This CDR3 reads CASGVDTEYF. CDR3 nucleotide sequence: TGTGCCAGCGGTGTGGACACGGAGTACTTC.

This clonotype was observed a handful of times. This chain connects TRBV7-6 to TRBJ2-1; weak D call: TRBD2 (5 bases). Deletions cut 6 bases from V and 0 bases from J, with 21 bases between. Germline V gene lookup returns CDR1 SGHVS and CDR2 FNYEAQ. The CDR3 contains 18 residues. This chain's CDR3 is CASSYSAAGPSSYNEQFF. CDR3 bases: TGTGCCAGCAGTTACTCAGCGGCCGGACCAAGCTCCTACAATGAGCAGTTCTTC.

This clonotype has a count of ten or more. J is TRBJ2-5 and V is TRBV29-1; 8 nucleotides match TRBD1. Unmatched junction bases numbered 8, after V lost 4 bases and J lost 4 bases. Looked up from germline, CDR1 is SQVTM and CDR2 is ANQGSEA. This CDR3 is 14 amino acids long. The CDR3 region has the DNA TGCAGCGTTGGGGCAGGGGGCGGAGGAGAGACCCAGTACTTC. Protein product: CSVGAGGGGETQYF.

This clonotype was recorded many times. The chain combines TRBV4-1 with TRBJ1-2; D gene ambiguous. V was trimmed by 1 base and J by 5 bases, leaving 14 bases between them. CDR3 size: 15 residues. CDR1 is MGHRA, CDR2 YSYEKL, per germline. DNA for the CDR3: TGCGCCAGCAGCCAAGGTGGTACCCTTTTTTATGGCTACACCTTC. This encodes CASSQGGTLFYGYTF.

This clonotype appeared many times. The chain is built from TRBV5-1 and TRBJ2-1, with TRBD2 identical over 16 bases. The length of the CDR3 is 17 residues. The germline CDR1 and CDR2 sequences are SGHRS and YFSETQ. Losses at the gene ends were 3 bases for V and 5 bases for J; bases not matched to a gene: 5. CDR3 region: CASSYGGTSGGDNEQFF. In DNA, the CDR3 is TGCGCCAGCAGCTACGGGGGGACTAGCGGGGGGGACAATGAGCAGTTCTTC.

This clonotype came up many times. This chain links TRBV10-2 with TRBJ2-1, with 10 bases that match TRBD2. CDR1 and CDR2 (germline): WSHSY, SAAADI. V shed 3 bases, J shed 10 bases, and the junction held 6 bases outside the gene matches. CDR3 length: 14 amino acids. The CDR3 DNA reads TGCGCCAGCAGTGAATTAGCGGGGGGAGGGGAGCAGTTCTTC. Its protein is CASSELAGGGEQFF.

This clonotype was found a few times. V gene TRBV4-3 combines with J gene TRBJ2-5, with 11 bases lining up with TRBD2. CDR3 length equals 17 residues. Germline CDR1 is LGHNA and CDR2 is YSLEER. The V and J ends lost 0 bases and 2 bases, in that order; junction bases with no gene match: 5. In DNA, the CDR3 is TGCGCCAGCAGCCAAGATCCCGGGACTAGCGGACAAGAGACCCAGTACTTC. It translates to CASSQDPGTSGQETQYF.

Many counts were recorded for this clonotype. This rearrangement joins TRBV7-8 to TRBJ2-7; D perhaps matches TRBD2 (5 bases). V lost 1 base and J 0 bases, leaving 10 bases between the germline ends. This CDR3 has 15 residues. The V gene's germline CDR1 is SGHVS and CDR2 FQNEAQ. The CDR3 loop is CASSLGIASSYEQYF. The CDR3 DNA sequence: TGTGCCAGCAGCTTAGGTATAGCGAGCTCCTACGAGCAGTACTTC.

V gene TRBV6-1 combines with J gene TRBJ1-2, with 10 bases lining up with TRBD1. This CDR3 comprises 17 residues. Looked up from germline, CDR1 is MNHNS and CDR2 is SASEGT. V lost 6 bases and J lost 3; bases outside the gene matches: 13. This CDR3 reads CASRRDRGGRRDYGYTF. Here the CDR3 DNA reads TGTGCCAGCAGGAGGGACAGGGGAGGTAGAAGGGACTATGGCTACACCTTC.

The rearrangement uses TRBV20-1 and TRBJ1-5, with D uncertain. The CDR3 spans 13 residues. The germline V gene has CDR1 DFQATT and CDR2 SNEGSKA (reference sequence). The V end was cut by 1 base, the J end by 5 bases, with 9 bases between. CDR3: CSARARVDQPQHF. As DNA, the CDR3 is TGCAGTGCTAGAGCAAGGGTCGATCAGCCCCAGCATTTT.

The gene calls are TRBV6-2 or TRBV6-3 and TRBJ2-2, with TRBD1 as a possible D gene (6 bases). Germline V gene lookup returns CDR1 MNHEY and CDR2 SVGEGT. CDR3 size: 15 residues. Trimming removed 0 bases at V and 3 bases at J, with 8 bases between. The CDR3 loop reads CASSYSGAHTGELFF. The CDR3 nucleotides are TGTGCCAGCAGTTACTCGGGGGCGCACACCGGGGAGCTGTTTTTT.

As for this clonotype: Sequence at one end of the junction differs from germline and may be a read error. This rearrangement joins TRBV5-5 to TRBJ2-7; 11 bases match TRBD2. CDR1 SGHKS and CDR2 YYEKEE come from the germline V gene (reference sequence). The CDR3 length is 17 residues. The CDR3 spells CASSQDPTGTSGYEQYF. CDR3 bases: TGCGCCAGCAGCCAAGACCCCACCGGGACTAGCGGCTACGAGCAGTACTTC.

V is TRBV7-2 and J is TRBJ1-1, with D tentatively TRBD1 (6 bases). The germline V and J ends were trimmed by 5 bases and 4 bases, with 17 bases remaining between them. The CDR3 sequence is 15 residues long. Germline assignment: CDR1 SGHTA and CDR2 FQGNSA. CDR3 DNA: TGTGCCAGCAGCGGTGGGTCAGGGGTAACCACTGAAGCTTTCTTT. As protein: CASSGGSGVTTEAFF.

V and J are TRBV5-4 and TRBJ2-3; D gene uncertain. Looked up from germline, CDR1 is SGHNT and CDR2 is YYREEE (reference sequence). The ends were cut back, 3 bases at V and 1 base at J, with 18 bases in the middle. The CDR3 extends over 17 amino acids. The CDR3 nucleotides are TGTGCCAGCAGCTCGCCAGCAATGGGCGCGGGCACAGATACGCAGTATTTT. Translation gives CASSSPAMGAGTDTQYF.

This clonotype showed up many times. The rearrangement joins TRBV2 to TRBJ1-2, with a tentative D call TRBD1 (5 bases). With 6 bases removed from V and 4 bases from J, the gap between germline ends came to 15 bases. Germline assignment: CDR1 SNHLY and CDR2 FYNNEI. The CDR3 is 14 residues long. The CDR3 is CASRGETGSYGYTF. The CDR3 DNA reads TGTGCCAGCAGGGGGGAGACTGGTTCCTATGGCTACACCTTC. Together with reference TRBV2 and TRBJ1-2, the CDR3 gives the full variable domain: EPEVTQTPSHQVTQMGQEVILRCVPISNHLYFYWYRQILGQKVEFLVSFYNNEISEKSEIFDDQFSVERPDGSNFTLKIRSTKLEDSAMYFCASRGETGSYGYTFGSGTRLTVV.

In this sample, this clonotype turned up many times. This chain links TRBV5-1 with TRBJ2-7; D perhaps matches TRBD1 (5 bases). The germline CDR1 and CDR2 sequences are SGHRS and YFSETQ. CDR3 length: 14 amino acids. V dropped 4 bases and J dropped 5 bases, with 16 bases sitting between them. DNA of the CDR3: TGCGCCAGCAGCCAACAGGTATACGGCCACGAGCAGTACTTC. Amino acids: CASSQQVYGHEQYF.

The V call is TRBV11-2, the J call TRBJ1-5; the D is unclear. Germline CDR1 reads SGHAT; CDR2 reads FQNNGV. CDR3 size: 14 residues. V was trimmed by 5 bases and J by 4 bases, leaving 12 bases between them. CDR3 sequence: CASSHPGLNQPQHF. The CDR3 DNA reads as TGTGCCAGCAGCCACCCGGGCCTAAATCAGCCCCAGCATTTT.

This clonotype appeared a few times. A much larger clone differs by one base, so this may be a read error. The V call is TRBV7-3, the J call TRBJ2-2; perhaps TRBD2 as D (6 bases). The length of the CDR3 is 13 residues. CDR1 SGHTA and CDR2 FQGTGA come from the germline V gene. The CDR3 coding sequence is TGTGCCAGCAGCCATCGGGAGACCGGGGAGCTGGTTTTT. It is translated as CASSHRETGELVF. The whole variable domain, remainder taken from reference TRBV7-3 and TRBJ2-2, is GAGVSQTPSNKVTEKGKYVELRCDPISGHTALYWYRQSLGQGPEFLIYFQGTGAADDSGLPNDRFFAVRPEGSVSTLKIQRTERGDSAVYLCASSHRETGELVFGEGSRLTVL.

This clonotype has only a few counts. One base separates it from a far larger clone, so it is likely a read error. This chain connects TRBV10-2 to TRBJ2-4; weak D call: TRBD1 (5 bases). Germline V gives CDR1 WSHSY, CDR2 SAAADI. Trimming removed 5 bases at V and 13 bases at J, with 21 bases between. The CDR3 runs to 14 residues. CDR3 in amino acids: CASSRGGLGNEQYF. In DNA, the CDR3 is TGCGCCAGCAGTAGGGGCGGTCTGGGCAATGAGCAGTACTTC.

This chain joins TRBV24-1 and TRBJ1-6, with D possibly being TRBD1 (5 bases). CDR1 and CDR2 from the germline V gene are KGHDR and SFDVKD. This CDR3 has 15 amino acids. V lost 4 bases and J lost 7, with 13 bases in between. This CDR3 reads CATSDGGNPNSPLHF. The DNA of the CDR3 is TGTGCCACCAGTGACGGGGGAAACCCAAATTCACCCCTCCACTTT.

This clonotype was detected many times. The V call is TRBV18, the J call TRBJ2-3; no definite D call. This CDR3 region has 14 residues. V was trimmed by 8 bases and J by 0 bases, leaving 12 bases between them. The germline V gene has CDR1 KGHSH and CDR2 LQKENI. CDR3 DNA: TGTGCCAGCGGCGAGAACCCGAGCACAGATACGCAGTATTTT. Its protein product is CASGENPSTDTQYF.

For this clonotype: A far more abundant clone sits one base away, making this likely a read error. The J gene is TRBJ2-1, the V gene TRBV5-1; no clear D. The CDR3 extends over 13 amino acids. Per germline, CDR1 SGHRS and CDR2 YFSETQ. The CDR3 nucleotides read TGTGCCGGCAGCTTGGCCCCCCACAATGAGCAGTTCTTC. This sequence encodes CAGSLAPHNEQFF.

In its sample, this clonotype was seen many times. The chain links TRBV14 to TRBJ1-1; D uncertain. CDR1 is SGHDN, CDR2 FVKESK, per germline. Deletions cut 2 bases from V and 0 bases from J, with 13 bases between. The CDR3 spans 16 residues. The CDR3 loop is CASSQRTDSMNTEAFF. CDR3 sequence (DNA): TGTGCCAGCAGCCAAAGGACGGATTCCATGAACACTGAAGCTTTCTTT.

The chain is built from TRBV20-1 and TRBJ2-7, with 9 nucleotides matching TRBD2. The CDR3 is made up of 13 amino acids. Germline CDR1 is DFQATT and CDR2 is SNEGSKA (reference sequence). V was clipped by 2 bases and J by 6 bases; unmatched bases: 5. The CDR3 spells CSARPAGGREQYF. The DNA of the CDR3 is TGCAGTGCTAGACCAGCGGGAGGTCGCGAGCAGTACTTC.

This clonotype has at least ten counts. This chain links TRBV7-2 with TRBJ2-1; unclear D gene. This CDR3 is 14 amino acids long. V was pared by 5 bases and J by 4 bases, with 12 bases between. The germline gives CDR1 SGHTA, CDR2 FQGNSA. CDR3 protein: CASSILLLYNEQFF. The CDR3 nucleotides read TGTGCCAGCAGCATCCTACTACTTTACAATGAGCAGTTCTTC. The variable domain in full, completed from reference TRBV7-2 and TRBJ2-1, reads GAGVSQSPSNKVTEKGKDVELRCDPISGHTALYWYRQSLGQGLEFLIYFQGNSAPDKSGLPSDRFSAERTGGSVSTLTIQRTQQEDSAVYLCASSILLLYNEQFFGPGTRLTVL.

This clonotype occurred a few times. J is TRBJ2-5 and V is TRBV7-6; the match to TRBD2 covers 12 bases. This CDR3 region has 15 residues. The V gene end was trimmed by 5 bases and the J gene end by 5 bases; junction bases not matched to a gene: 6. The germline V gene encodes CDR1 SGHVS and CDR2 FNYEAQ. The CDR3 is CASSPRTSGMETQYF. The CDR3 nucleotides are TGTGCCAGCAGCCCCCGGACTAGCGGGATGGAGACCCAGTACTTC.